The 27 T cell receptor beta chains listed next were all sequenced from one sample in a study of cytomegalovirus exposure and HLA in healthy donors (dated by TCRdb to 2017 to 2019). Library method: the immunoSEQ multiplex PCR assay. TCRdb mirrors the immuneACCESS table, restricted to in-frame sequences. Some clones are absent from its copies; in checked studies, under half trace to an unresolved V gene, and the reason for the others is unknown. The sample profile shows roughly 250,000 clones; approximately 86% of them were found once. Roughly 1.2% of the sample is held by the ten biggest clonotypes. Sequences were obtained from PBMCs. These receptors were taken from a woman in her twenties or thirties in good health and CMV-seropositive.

CDR3 nucleotide sequence: TGTGCCAGCAGCCCACCGGGAGAAGGGTCAGATACGCAGTATTTT. It specifies CASSPPGEGSDTQYF. The V gene is TRBV7-9, the J gene TRBJ2-3, with a possible D match to TRBD2 (6 bases). V was pared by 5 bases and J by 4 bases, with 16 bases between. Germline V CDR1 and CDR2: SEHNR, FQNEAQ (reference sequence). This CDR3 is 15 amino acids long.

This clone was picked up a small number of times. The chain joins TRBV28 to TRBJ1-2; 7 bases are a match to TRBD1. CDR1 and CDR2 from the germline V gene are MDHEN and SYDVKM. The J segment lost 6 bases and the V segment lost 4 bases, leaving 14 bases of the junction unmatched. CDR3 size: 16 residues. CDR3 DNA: TGTGCCAGCAGTTCCCGACAGGGCCCTACCATGAATGGCTACACCTTC. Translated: CASSSRQGPTMNGYTF.

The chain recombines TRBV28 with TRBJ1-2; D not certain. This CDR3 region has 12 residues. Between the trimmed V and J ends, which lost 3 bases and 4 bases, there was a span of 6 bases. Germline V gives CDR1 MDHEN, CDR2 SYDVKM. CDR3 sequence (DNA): TGTGCCAGCAGTTTGCGGGTCTATGGCTACACCTTC. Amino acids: CASSLRVYGYTF.

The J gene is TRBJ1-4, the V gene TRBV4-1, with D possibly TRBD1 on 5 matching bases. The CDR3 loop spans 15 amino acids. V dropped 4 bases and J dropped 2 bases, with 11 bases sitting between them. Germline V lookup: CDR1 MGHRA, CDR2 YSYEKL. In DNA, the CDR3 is TGCGCCAGCAGCCTTCGGGGGGGGACTAATGAAAAACTGTTTTTT. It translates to CASSLRGGTNEKLFF.

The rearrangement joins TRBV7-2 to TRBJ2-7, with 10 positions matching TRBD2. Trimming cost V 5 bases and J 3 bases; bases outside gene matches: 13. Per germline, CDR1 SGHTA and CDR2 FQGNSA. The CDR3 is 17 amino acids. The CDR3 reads CASSRAGLAGALYEQYF. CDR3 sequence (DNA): TGTGCCAGCAGCCGAGCTGGTCTAGCGGGAGCGCTCTACGAGCAGTACTTC.

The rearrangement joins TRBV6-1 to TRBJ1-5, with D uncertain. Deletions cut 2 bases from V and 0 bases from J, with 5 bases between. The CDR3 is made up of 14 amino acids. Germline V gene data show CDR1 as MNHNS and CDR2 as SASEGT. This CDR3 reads CASSESGSNQPQHF. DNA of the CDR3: TGTGCCAGCAGTGAATCGGGTAGCAATCAGCCCCAGCATTTT.

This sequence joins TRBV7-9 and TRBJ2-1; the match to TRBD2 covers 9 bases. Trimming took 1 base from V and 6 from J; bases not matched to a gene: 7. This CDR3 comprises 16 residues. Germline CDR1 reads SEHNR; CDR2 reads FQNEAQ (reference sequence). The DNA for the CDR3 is TGTGCCAGCAGCTTAGAGGCGGGAGGGCCTTTCAATGAGCAGTTCTTC. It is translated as CASSLEAGGPFNEQFF.

The CDR3 bases are TGTGCCAGCAGAGCCATAGGGGGTAACGCTGAAGCTTTCTTT. Protein product: CASRAIGGNAEAFF. The chain employs TRBV27 and TRBJ1-1; a weak D match, TRBD1 (6 bases). Trimming cost V 6 bases and J 6 bases, with 17 bases left between them. Looked up from germline, CDR1 is MNHEY and CDR2 is SMNVEV (reference sequence). The CDR3 covers 14 residues.

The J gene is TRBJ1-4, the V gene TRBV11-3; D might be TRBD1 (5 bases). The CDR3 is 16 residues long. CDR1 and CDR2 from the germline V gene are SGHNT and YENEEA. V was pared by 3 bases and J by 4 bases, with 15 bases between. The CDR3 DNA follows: TGTGCCAGCAGCTTGGCGCGTTGGGGGGATAATGAAAAACTGTTTTTT. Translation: CASSLARWGDNEKLFF.

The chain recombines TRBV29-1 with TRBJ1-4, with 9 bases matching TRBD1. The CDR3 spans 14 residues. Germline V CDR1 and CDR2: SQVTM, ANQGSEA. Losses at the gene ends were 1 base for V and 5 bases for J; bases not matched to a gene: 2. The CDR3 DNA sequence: TGCAGCGTTGAAGTAGGACAGGGGAATGAAAAACTGTTTTTT. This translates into CSVEVGQGNEKLFF.

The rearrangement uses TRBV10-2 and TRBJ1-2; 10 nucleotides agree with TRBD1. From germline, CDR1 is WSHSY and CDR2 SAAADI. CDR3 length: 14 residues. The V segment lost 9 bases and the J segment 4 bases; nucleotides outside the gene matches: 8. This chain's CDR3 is CASVGGQGGYGYTF. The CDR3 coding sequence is TGCGCCAGTGTGGGTGGACAGGGGGGCTATGGCTACACCTTC.

This chain's CDR3 is CASSSLLATLISYNEQFF. The CDR3 DNA reads TGTGCCAGCAGCTCCCTTCTAGCTACCCTGATCTCCTACAATGAGCAGTTCTTC. This chain joins TRBV27 and TRBJ2-1; D possibly corresponds to TRBD2 (5 bases). This CDR3 has 18 residues. The germline V and J ends were trimmed by 6 bases and 0 bases, with 21 bases remaining between them. Germline V gives CDR1 MNHEY, CDR2 SMNVEV (reference sequence).

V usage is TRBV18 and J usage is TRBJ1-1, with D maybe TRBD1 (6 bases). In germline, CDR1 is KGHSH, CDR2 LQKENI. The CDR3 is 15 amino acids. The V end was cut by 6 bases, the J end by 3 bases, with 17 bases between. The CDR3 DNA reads TGTGCCAGCTCGCAAGAACAGGGCTTGGACACTGAAGCTTTCTTT. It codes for CASSQEQGLDTEAFF.

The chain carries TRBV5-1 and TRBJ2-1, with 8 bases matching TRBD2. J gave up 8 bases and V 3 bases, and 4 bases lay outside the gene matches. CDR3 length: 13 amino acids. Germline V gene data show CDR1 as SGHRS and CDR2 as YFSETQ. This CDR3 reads CASSSTSAHEQFF. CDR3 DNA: TGCGCCAGCAGCTCGACTAGCGCTCATGAGCAGTTCTTC.

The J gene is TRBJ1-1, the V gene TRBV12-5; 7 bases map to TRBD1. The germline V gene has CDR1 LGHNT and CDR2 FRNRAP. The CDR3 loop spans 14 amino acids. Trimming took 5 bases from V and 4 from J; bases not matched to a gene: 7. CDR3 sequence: CASGLTGVSTEAFF. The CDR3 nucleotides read TGTGCTAGTGGTCTAACAGGGGTAAGCACTGAAGCTTTCTTT.

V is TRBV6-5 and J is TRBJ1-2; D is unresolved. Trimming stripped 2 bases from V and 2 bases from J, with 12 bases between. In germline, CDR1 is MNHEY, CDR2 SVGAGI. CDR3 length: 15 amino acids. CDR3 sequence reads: CASSYGRLRNYGYTF. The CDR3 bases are TGTGCCAGCAGTTACGGGAGGTTGCGGAACTATGGCTACACCTTC.

The CDR3, as DNA: TGTGCCAGTAGTAAAAGGGGAACGACTGAAGCTTTCTTT. It is translated as CASSKRGTTEAFF. This chain uses TRBV19 with TRBJ1-1; possibly TRBD1 for D (5 bases). The CDR3 spans 13 residues. Germline V gives CDR1 LNHDA, CDR2 SQIVND (reference sequence). The germline V and J ends were trimmed by 4 bases and 5 bases, with 11 bases remaining between them.

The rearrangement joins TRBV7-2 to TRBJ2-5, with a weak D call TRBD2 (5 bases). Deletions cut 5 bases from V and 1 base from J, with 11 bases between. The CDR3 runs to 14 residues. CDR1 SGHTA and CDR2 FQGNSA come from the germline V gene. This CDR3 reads CASSRSGLQETQYF. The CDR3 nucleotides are TGTGCCAGCAGCCGAAGCGGCCTCCAAGAGACCCAGTACTTC.

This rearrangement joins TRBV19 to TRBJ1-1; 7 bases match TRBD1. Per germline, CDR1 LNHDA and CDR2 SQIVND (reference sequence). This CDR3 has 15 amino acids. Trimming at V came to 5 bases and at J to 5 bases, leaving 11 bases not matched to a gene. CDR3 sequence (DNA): TGTGCCAGTAGTTTTCAACCGGGACAGAAAACTGAAGCTTTCTTT. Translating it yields CASSFQPGQKTEAFF.

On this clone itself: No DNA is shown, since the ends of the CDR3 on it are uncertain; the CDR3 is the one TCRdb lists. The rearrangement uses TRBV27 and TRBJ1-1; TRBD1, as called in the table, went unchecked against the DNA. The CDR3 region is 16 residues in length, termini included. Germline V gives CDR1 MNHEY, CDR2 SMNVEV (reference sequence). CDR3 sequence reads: CASSSSGRAMNTEAFF.

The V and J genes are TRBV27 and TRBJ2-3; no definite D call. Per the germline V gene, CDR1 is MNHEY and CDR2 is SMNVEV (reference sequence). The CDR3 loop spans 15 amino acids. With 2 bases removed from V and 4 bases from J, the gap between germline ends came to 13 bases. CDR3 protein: CASSLEPRRSDTQYF. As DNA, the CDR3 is TGTGCCAGCAGTTTAGAACCGAGGCGGTCAGATACGCAGTATTTT.

The CDR3 protein is CASSLVEPSGANVLTF. DNA for the CDR3: TGCGCCAGCAGCTTGGTGGAGCCCTCTGGGGCCAACGTCCTGACTTTC. V gene TRBV5-1 combines with J gene TRBJ2-6, with no clear D. The CDR3 is 16 amino acids. Looked up from germline, CDR1 is SGHRS and CDR2 is YFSETQ. The V end lost 0 bases, the J end lost 0 bases, and 7 bases lay between the germline ends.

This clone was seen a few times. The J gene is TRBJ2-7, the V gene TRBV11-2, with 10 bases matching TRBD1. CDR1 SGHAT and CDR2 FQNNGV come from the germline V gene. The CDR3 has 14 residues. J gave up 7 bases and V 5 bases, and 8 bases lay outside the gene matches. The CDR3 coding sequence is TGTGCCAGCAGCGACGACAGGGGGCAGGGTGAGCAGTACTTC. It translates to CASSDDRGQGEQYF.

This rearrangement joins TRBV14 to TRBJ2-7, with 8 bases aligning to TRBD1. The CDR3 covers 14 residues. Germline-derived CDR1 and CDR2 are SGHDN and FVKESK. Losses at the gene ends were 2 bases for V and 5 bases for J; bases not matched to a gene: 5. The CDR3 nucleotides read TGTGCCAGCAGCCAATCGGACAGGGTAAACGAGCAGTACTTC. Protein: CASSQSDRVNEQYF.

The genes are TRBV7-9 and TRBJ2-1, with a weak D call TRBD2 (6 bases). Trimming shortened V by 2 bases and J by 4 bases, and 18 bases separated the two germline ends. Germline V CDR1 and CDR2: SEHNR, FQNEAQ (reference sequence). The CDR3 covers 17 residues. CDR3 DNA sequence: TGTGCCAGCAGCTTAAATCTAGGGGCGGGAAGTTACAATGAGCAGTTCTTC. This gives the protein CASSLNLGAGSYNEQFF.

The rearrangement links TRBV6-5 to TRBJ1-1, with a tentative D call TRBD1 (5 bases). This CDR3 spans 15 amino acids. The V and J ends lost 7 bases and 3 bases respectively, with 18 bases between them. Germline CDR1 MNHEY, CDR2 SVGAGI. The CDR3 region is CASTPTTTEYTEAFF. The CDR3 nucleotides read TGTGCCAGCACCCCTACTACGACAGAATACACTGAAGCTTTCTTT.

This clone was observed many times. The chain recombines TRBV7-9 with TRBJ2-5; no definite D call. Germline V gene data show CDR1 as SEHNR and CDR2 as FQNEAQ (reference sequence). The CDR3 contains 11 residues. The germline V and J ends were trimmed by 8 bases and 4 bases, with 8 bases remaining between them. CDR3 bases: TGTGCCAGCGGAGACGGAGAGACCCAGTACTTC. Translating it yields CASGDGETQYF.